Below, 15 T cell receptor beta chains from the same sample are listed, as sequenced in a study of T-cell reconstitution after alpha-beta-depleted transplantation in children. The TCRbeta library was prepared with unique molecular identifiers. Each CDR3 protein is one row after TCRdb ran MiXCR on the PCR reads. The profile covers hundreds of thousands of distinct CDR3 sequences, with about 11% appearing a single time and less than 5% taken by the ten largest. The specimen comprised PBMCs from the stem cell graft donor, sampled from the stem cell graft. The receptors come from a human donor who donated a stem cell graft to a child with acute myeloid leukemia.

This clonotype was recorded a few times. V gene TRBV12-3 or TRBV12-4 combines with J gene TRBJ2-3; 8 nucleotides match TRBD2. V lost 5 bases and J lost 3; bases outside the gene matches: 4. The CDR3 sequence is 14 residues long. DNA of the CDR3: TGTGCCAGCAGTACCAGCGGGGGAACAGATACGCAGTATTTT. Protein sequence: CASSTSGGTDTQYF.

V usage is TRBV5-1 and J usage is TRBJ1-5, with unresolved D. There are 12 residues in the CDR3. The V and J ends lost 2 bases and 13 bases respectively, with 13 bases between them. Germline V CDR1 and CDR2: SGHRS, YFSETQ. The CDR3 coding sequence is TGCGCCAGCAGCTTATGGGAAAAGTTGCAGCATTTT. Residues: CASSLWEKLQHF. The complete variable domain, with remaining parts taken from reference TRBV5-1 and TRBJ1-5, reads KAGVTQTPRYLIKTRGQQVTLSCSPISGHRSVSWYQQTPGQGLQFLFEYFSETQRNKGNFPGRFSGRQFSNSRSEMNVSTLELGDSALYLCASSLWEKLQHFGDGTRLSIL.

This clonotype was picked up many times. Sequence at one end of the junction differs from germline and may be a read error. The chain combines TRBV12-3 or TRBV12-4 with TRBJ1-1, with D possibly TRBD1 on 6 matching bases. The CDR3 loop spans 14 amino acids. This CDR3 reads CTSSPRGRNTEAFF. For the CDR3, the DNA is TGTACCAGCAGTCCCCGGGGGCGGAACACTGAAGCTTTCTTT.

The rearrangement links TRBV5-1 to TRBJ1-3; D call uncertain. This CDR3 contains 14 residues. V was trimmed by 7 bases and J by 0 bases, leaving 11 bases between them. CDR1 is SGHRS and CDR2 is YFSETQ in the germline V gene. CDR3 region: CASLPGFSGNTIYF. The CDR3 nucleotides read TGCGCCAGCCTGCCGGGTTTCTCTGGAAACACCATATATTTT.

Concerning this clonotype itself: This may come from a read error, since a much larger clone is one base off. J is TRBJ2-7 and V is TRBV7-9; 8 bases map to TRBD1. From germline, CDR1 is SEHNR and CDR2 FQNEAQ (reference sequence). The CDR3 has 13 amino acids. The CDR3 loop reads CAGSPGGPYEQYF. The CDR3 coding sequence is TGTGCCGGCAGCCCAGGGGGCCCCTACGAGCAGTACTTC.

This rearrangement joins TRBV15 to TRBJ2-6; 9 bases match TRBD2. The germline CDR1 and CDR2 sequences are LNHNV and YYDKDF (reference sequence). Trimming took 0 bases from V and 4 from J; bases not matched to a gene: 4. This CDR3 has 17 residues. This CDR3 reads CATSRDGSGRGANVLTF. The CDR3, as DNA: TGTGCCACCAGCAGAGATGGTAGCGGGAGAGGGGCCAACGTCCTGACTTTC. The full variable domain, with the rest looked up from reference TRBV15 and TRBJ2-6, is DAMVIQNPRYQVTQFGKPVTLSCSQTLNHNVMYWYQQKSSQAPKLLFHYYDKDFNNEADTPDNFQSRRPNTSFCFLDIRSPGLGDTAMYLCATSRDGSGRGANVLTFGAGSRLTVL.

This clonotype was recorded a few times. V is TRBV27 and J is TRBJ1-5; D not resolved. The length of the CDR3 is 17 residues. Germline CDR1 and CDR2: MNHEY and SMNVEV (reference sequence). V shed 1 base and J shed 1 base, with 14 bases lying between them. The chain's CDR3 is CASSLFGSWVSNQPQHF. The DNA of the CDR3 is TGTGCCAGCAGTTTATTCGGGTCGTGGGTCAGCAATCAGCCCCAGCATTTT.

V and J are TRBV29-1 and TRBJ2-3; perhaps TRBD1 as D (6 bases). CDR3 size: 14 residues. The germline V and J ends were trimmed by 1 base and 6 bases, with 14 bases remaining between them. Germline CDR1 is SQVTM and CDR2 is ANQGSEA. The CDR3 is CSVEGGHFGDTQYF. CDR3 sequence (DNA): TGCAGCGTTGAAGGGGGACACTTCGGGGATACGCAGTATTTT.

This clonotype was seen many times. V usage is TRBV20-1 and J usage is TRBJ2-7; 8 bases match TRBD2. Germline CDR1 DFQATT, CDR2 SNEGSKA (reference sequence). The junction had 5 bases not matched to a gene; V was cut back by 0 bases and J by 4 bases. The CDR3 sequence is 14 residues long. CDR3 sequence reads: CSARDVVAGYEQYF. The CDR3 region has the DNA TGCAGTGCTAGAGATGTGGTAGCGGGATACGAGCAGTACTTC.

This clonotype was recorded many times. The genes are TRBV20-1 and TRBJ2-1, with D unresolved. This CDR3 region has 14 residues. Trimming shortened V by 0 bases and J by 7 bases, and 13 bases separated the two germline ends. Germline V gives CDR1 DFQATT, CDR2 SNEGSKA (reference sequence). For the CDR3, the DNA is TGCAGTGCTAGAGATTTGCGGCTCGGGAATGAGCAGTTCTTC. Its translation is CSARDLRLGNEQFF.

This clonotype is a singleton in its sample. This sequence joins TRBV9 and TRBJ2-2; tentative D call: TRBD2 (6 bases). This CDR3 has 17 residues. Trimming cost V 3 bases and J 3 bases, with 18 bases left between them. Germline V gene lookup returns CDR1 SGDLS and CDR2 YYNGEE. CDR3 nucleotides: TGTGCCAGCAGCGGCCGATGGCGGGGAGCCGACACCGGGGAGCTGTTTTTT. It specifies CASSGRWRGADTGELFF.

The CDR3: CASANGGQVLSYEQYF. In nucleotides, the CDR3 is TGTGCCAGCGCCAATGGTGGACAGGTGCTCTCCTACGAGCAGTACTTC. V usage is TRBV7-9 and J usage is TRBJ2-7, with 7 bases identical to TRBD1. Looked up from germline, CDR1 is SEHNR and CDR2 is FQNEAQ (reference sequence). V lost 8 bases to trimming and J lost 0 bases; unmatched junction nucleotides: 13. CDR3 length equals 16 residues.

This clonotype has a handful of counts. This chain uses TRBV30 with TRBJ2-7, with D possibly matching TRBD2 (6 bases). Trimming removed 1 base from V and 4 bases from J, with 20 bases in between. Germline V gene data show CDR1 as GTSNPN and CDR2 as SVGIG (reference sequence). This CDR3 is built from 16 residues. The CDR3 loop reads CAWSAFGEGRDYEQYF. The CDR3 DNA sequence: TGTGCCTGGAGTGCTTTCGGCGAGGGGCGGGATTACGAGCAGTACTTC.

This clonotype was found many times. The chain couples TRBV25-1 to TRBJ2-1; 13 bases match TRBD2. With V trimmed by 5 bases and J by 6 bases, 13 bases remained unmatched. Germline V gene lookup returns CDR1 MGHDK and CDR2 SYGVNS. The CDR3 is 18 amino acids. For the CDR3, the DNA is TGTGCCAGCAGTAAGGGGACTAGCGGGGTGGGGGAGGGCAATGAGCAGTTCTTC. It specifies CASSKGTSGVGEGNEQFF. Filled out from reference TRBV25-1 and TRBJ2-1, the complete variable domain reads EADIYQTPRYLVIGTGKKITLECSQTMGHDKMYWYQQDPGMELHLIHYSYGVNSTEKGDLSSESTVSRIRTEHFPLTLESARPSHTSQYLCASSKGTSGVGEGNEQFFGPGTRLTVL.

The CDR3 loop is CASSLVVGNTEAFF. Written as DNA, the CDR3 is TGTGCCAGCAGCTTAGTGGTAGGGAACACTGAAGCTTTCTTT. J is TRBJ1-1 and V is TRBV7-9; no clear D gene. The CDR3 sequence is 14 residues long. The germline V and J ends were trimmed by 1 base and 1 base, with 7 bases remaining between them. Germline V gene lookup returns CDR1 SEHNR and CDR2 FQNEAQ (reference sequence).